Reported below is one T cell receptor beta chain. The clone's antigen remains unknown. Qualities for individual bases were not recorded, and no much larger clone is one base off. This entry comes from a study of radiotherapy plus CTLA-4 blockade in lung cancer (dated by TCRdb to 2016 to 2019). Concerning the study at large: Objective responses occurred in roughly a sixth of enrolled patients, and under 40% achieved disease control.

Library construction relied on the immunoSEQ multiplex PCR assay. As stored in TCRdb, this immuneACCESS dataset retains in-frame rearrangements with V and J assigned. A fraction of the clones does not appear; measured against another copy, unresolved V genes explain less than half of the discrepancy, and the remainder lacks a known reason. The table for this sample lists roughly 90,000 clones; 78% of them were counted only once. Together, the top ten hold less than 4% of the sample. In this study, focal radiation therapy paired with CTLA-4 blockade (ipilimumab) was tested in patients who had chemo-refractory metastatic non-small-cell lung cancer. Here is what the overall study found, with its caveats: TCR clones derived from tumors expanded in peripheral blood after treatment with radiotherapy and ipilimumab. The strongest predictors of response were reported to be early dynamic shifts in blood T cell clones along with a rise in serum interferon-beta following radiation.

From the cysteine up to the phenylalanine, the CDR3 has a length of 16 residues. The read is trimmed to its CDR3 DNA, 48 bases read in frame from base 1. From the germline V gene (reference sequence), CDR1 is MNHEY and CDR2 is SMNVEV. V lost 6 bases and J lost 1 base; the stretch between them is 18 bases long. The source was peripheral blood, collected from a patient treated with radiotherapy plus ipilimumab. This chain is built from TRBV27 and TRBJ2-5, with a weak D call of TRBD1 (5 bases match). The clonotype originates from a human donor with non-small cell lung cancer who had a partial response to radiotherapy plus ipilimumab. Some clones in this sample may be carry-over from other donors' samples. The nucleotide sequence is given as TGTGCCAGCAGGAAATCAGGGTTGTGGGGCCAAGAGACCCAGTACTTC. The encoded protein is CASRKSGLWGQETQYF.